These T cell receptor beta chains were read from a single sample in a study of OX40 agonist ivuxolimab in advanced cancers. TCRdb's copy holds only in-frame clones and misses some; the assay was immunoSEQ multiplex PCR. The sample consists of some 50,000 clones, roughly four fifths of them appearing once. The sequencing here drew on CD4+ or CD8+ T cells sorted from blood, taken in a trial of the OX40 agonist ivuxolimab. These TCRs come from an adult with an advanced solid tumor such as melanoma, head and neck, liver or kidney cancer. Each CDR3 is given with its conserved first and last residue. A D gene is named only where the DNA matches it firmly. Size is omitted from some rows. Given values are once, few, many or a class for expanded clones.

>TRBJ1-1|TRBV6-5|NA|TRBD1
TGTGCCAGCAGTCGCAAGACAGGGGGCGGTGAAGCTTTCTTT
CASSRKTGGGEAFF
>TRBJ2-5|TRBV7-8|NA|NA
TGTGCCAGCAGCTATCGACGGACGGGGCATGAAGAGACCCAGTACTTC
CASSYRRTGHEETQYF
>TRBJ1-3|TRBV6-6|once|TRBD1
TGTGCCAGCGGGGACAGGGATGTATCTGGAAACACCATATATTTT
CASGDRDVSGNTIYF
>TRBJ2-7|TRBV25-1|once|NA
TGTGCCAGCAGTGAATGGGGCGGGAACTACGAGCAGTACTTC
CASSEWGGNYEQYF
>TRBJ2-5|TRBV10-2|NA|TRBD2
TGCGCCAGTCAACTAGCGGGGATTGAAGAGACCCAGTACTTC
CASQLAGIEETQYF
>TRBJ2-7|TRBV6-6|NA|TRBD2
TGTGCCAGCCAGGGGACTAGCGGGGCCTACGAGCAGTACTTC
CASQGTSGAYEQYF
>TRBJ1-2|TRBV5-1|NA|NA
TGCGCCAGCAGCTTGTACCAGAACAACTATGGCTACACCTTC
CASSLYQNNYGYTF
>TRBJ2-7|TRBV19|NA|NA
TGTGCCAGTAGTATCGGACAGTACTACGAGCAGTACTTC
CASSIGQYYEQYF
>TRBJ2-7|TRBV5-4|NA|NA
TGTGCCAGCAGCTTGCTGGGGCAGAACTCCTACGAGCAGTACTTC
CASSLLGQNSYEQYF
>TRBJ1-5|TRBV15|NA|NA
TGTGCCACCAGCAGAGACAGAGTAGCCCATCAGCCCCAGCATTTT
CATSRDRVAHQPQHF
>TRBJ2-1|TRBV27|NA|NA
TGTGCCAGCAGTTTTTACAATGAGCAGTTCTTC
CASSFYNEQFF
>TRBJ2-3|TRBV21-1|NA|NA
TGTGTCAGGGGGGCCCCCACAGATACGCAGTATTTT
CVRGAPTDTQYF
>TRBJ2-2|TRBV11-2|few|NA
TGTGCCAGCAGCTTATCTGGGAACGGGGAGCTGTTTTTT
CASSLSGNGELFF
>TRBJ2-2|TRBV27|NA|NA
TGTGCCAGCAGCCGTCCCCCCGGGGAGCTGTTTTTT
CASSRPPGELFF
>TRBJ1-2|TRBV6-1|NA|TRBD1
TGTGCCAGCACCTCGACAGGGGGCCGGAATGGCTACACCTTC
CASTSTGGRNGYTF
>TRBJ2-3|TRBV28|NA|NA
TGTGCCAGCAGTTTCGACTCAGACAGCACAGATACGCAGTATTTT
CASSFDSDSTDTQYF
>TRBJ2-3|TRBV7-2|NA|TRBD1
TGTGCCAGCTTAGAGGGACAGGGGGTCGCAGATACGCAGTATTTT
CASLEGQGVADTQYF
>TRBJ1-1|TRBV6-6|NA|NA
TGTGCCAGCAGTCAAATCCTTGCCCTCGGGAGCACTGAAGCTTTCTTT
CASSQILALGSTEAFF
>TRBJ1-5|TRBV6-5|NA|TRBD1
TGTGCCAGCAGTGACAGGGGACGGAGTCCGCATTTT
CASSDRGRSPHF
>TRBJ2-3|TRBV5-1|once|NA
TGCGCCAGCAACCGTGAAGTCGCTAGCACAGATACGCAGTATTTT
CASNREVASTDTQYF
>TRBJ2-7|TRBV4-1|few|TRBD2
TGCGCCAGCAGCCAAGCTCCGGGACTAGCGGTGTACGAGCAGTACTTC
CASSQAPGLAVYEQYF
>TRBJ1-6|TRBV6-6|NA|NA
TGTGCCAGCAGCGCTTTCAATTCACCCCTCCACTTT
CASSAFNSPLHF
>TRBJ2-2|TRBV21-1|NA|NA
TGTGCCAGCAGCAAAGAGGGCACTAACACCGGGGAGCTGTTTTTT
CASSKEGTNTGELFF
>TRBJ2-5|TRBV5-1|NA|TRBD1
TGCGCCAGCAGCTTGGCAGGGGGCGAAGAGACCCAGTACTTC
CASSLAGGEETQYF
>TRBJ2-2|TRBV6-1|NA|NA
TGTGCCAGCAGAGGGCAACAAACCACCGGGGAGCTGTTTTTT
CASRGQQTTGELFF
>TRBJ2-3|TRBV14|NA|NA
TGTGCCAGCAGCCAAACCGGGGACACCACAGATACGCAGTATTTT
CASSQTGDTTDTQYF
>TRBJ2-3|TRBV6-1|NA|NA
TGTGCCAGCAGTGGCGTGTCGGGCCCTAGCACAGATACGCAGTATTTT
CASSGVSGPSTDTQYF
>TRBJ2-7|TRBV11-3|NA|NA
TGTGCCAGCAGCTTAGCATCCAACTCCTACGAGCAGTACTTC
CASSLASNSYEQYF